This passage covers 4 T cell receptor beta chains from one sample sequenced in a study of cytomegalovirus exposure and HLA in healthy donors. PCR was performed using 60 Vbeta and 13 Jbeta primers. Sequenced by immunoSEQ multiplex PCR; TCRdb stores in-frame clones only, minus some. Among about 130,000 clones listed, approximately 10% were seen once. The material sequenced was PBMCs. The receptors come from a woman aged 18-29 years in good health and CMV-seropositive.

This chain connects TRBV7-8 to TRBJ2-7; the match to TRBD2 covers 11 bases. This CDR3 has 16 residues. The V segment lost 1 base and the J segment 0 bases; nucleotides outside the gene matches: 2. Looked up from germline, CDR1 is SGHVS and CDR2 is FQNEAQ. The CDR3 sequence: CASSLETSGISYEQYF. CDR3 sequence (DNA): TGTGCCAGCAGCTTAGAGACTAGCGGGATCTCCTACGAGCAGTACTTC.

This clone was counted a few times. The chain is built from TRBV7-8 and TRBJ2-7; maybe TRBD1 (6 bases). This CDR3 has 14 amino acids. Trimming took off 5 bases at V and 2 bases at J, with 13 bases between the two ends. Germline V lookup: CDR1 SGHVS, CDR2 FQNEAQ. CDR3 nucleotides: TGTGCCAGCAGCGGAACAGGGATACCCTACGAGCAGTACTTC. It specifies CASSGTGIPYEQYF.

The table lists this clone with a few counts. The V call is TRBV30, the J call TRBJ2-7; 10 nucleotides align to TRBD1. The V and J ends lost 0 bases and 5 bases, in that order; junction bases with no gene match: 4. The CDR3 extends over 14 amino acids. The germline gives CDR1 GTSNPN, CDR2 SVGIG (reference sequence). CDR3 coding DNA: TGTGCCTGGAGTGTAGCCGGGACAGGGGACGAGCAGTACTTC. This encodes CAWSVAGTGDEQYF. Supplemented by reference TRBV30 and TRBJ2-7, the full variable domain reads SQTIHQWPATLVQPVGSPLSLECTVEGTSNPNLYWYRQAAGRGLQLLFYSVGIGQISSEVPQNLSASRPQDRQFILSSKKLLLSDSGFYLCAWSVAGTGDEQYFGPGTRLTVT.

There are a few counts of this clone. V and J are TRBV5-1 and TRBJ1-1; the D is unclear. The germline V gene encodes CDR1 SGHRS and CDR2 YFSETQ. This CDR3 is built from 13 residues. V lost 5 bases and J lost 3, with 11 bases in between. The DNA for the CDR3 is TGCGCCAGCAGGGTAAAGGCGGACACTGAAGCTTTCTTT. It is translated as CASRVKADTEAFF.